These 21 T cell receptor beta chains originate from one sample sequenced in a study of Ad26.COV2.S vaccination and SARS-CoV-2 variants. Libraries were prepared by immunoSEQ multiplex PCR; TCRdb keeps only in-frame clonotypes and omits some of them. Seen here are under 150,000 clones, more than 80% observed once, and the top ten hold more than 4.5%. Here the sequenced sample was peripheral blood, taken after recovery from COVID-19. Every receptor here comes from a human donor who had recovered from COVID-19.

V usage is TRBV6-2 or TRBV6-3 and J usage is TRBJ1-5; possible D gene TRBD1, 5 bases. Germline assignment: CDR1 MNHEY and CDR2 SVGEGT. Trimming left V 5 bases short and J 0 bases short, with 8 bases between. This CDR3 has 14 amino acids. The CDR3 loop is CASSQDSSNQPQHF. The CDR3 DNA sequence: TGTGCCAGCAGTCAAGACAGTAGCAATCAGCCCCAGCATTTT.

This sequence joins TRBV15 and TRBJ2-3; D not resolved. The CDR3 has 15 residues. Germline values: CDR1 LNHNV, CDR2 YYDKDF (reference sequence). Between the trimmed V and J ends, which lost 0 bases and 2 bases, there was a span of 9 bases. The CDR3 DNA sequence: TGTGCCACCAGCAGAGATGTCAGTCACACAGATACGCAGTATTTT. Protein: CATSRDVSHTDTQYF.

This chain links TRBV10-1 with TRBJ1-1; 9 bases are a match to TRBD1. The CDR3 has 17 residues. The germline V gene has CDR1 WNHNN and CDR2 SYGVQD (reference sequence). The J segment lost 1 base and the V segment lost 6 bases, leaving 12 bases of the junction unmatched. CDR3: CASRAFDRGAGNTEAFF. CDR3 sequence (DNA): TGCGCCAGCAGGGCCTTCGACAGGGGGGCCGGGAACACTGAAGCTTTCTTT.

The V call is TRBV2, the J call TRBJ2-6; D remains unclear. Trimming stripped 2 bases from V and 1 base from J, with 6 bases between. The CDR3 extends over 15 amino acids. Germline loops: CDR1 SNHLY, CDR2 FYNNEI. The chain's CDR3 is CASSERLSGANVLTF. The DNA of the CDR3 is TGTGCCAGCAGTGAAAGGCTTTCTGGGGCCAACGTCCTGACTTTC.

This clone turned up a few times. The V call is TRBV5-4, the J call TRBJ2-7; D not certain. The V gene lost 2 bases and the J gene lost 0 bases, with 6 bases spanning the gap. Looked up from germline, CDR1 is SGHNT and CDR2 is YYREEE (reference sequence). This CDR3 region has 13 residues. The CDR3: CASSFGSSYEQYF. CDR3 coding DNA: TGTGCCAGCAGCTTCGGAAGCTCCTACGAGCAGTACTTC.

V usage is TRBV6-6 and J usage is TRBJ1-6, with TRBD1 as a possible D gene (6 bases). In germline, CDR1 is MNHNY, CDR2 SVGAGI (reference sequence). The V and J ends lost 0 bases and 7 bases respectively, with 13 bases between them. This CDR3 is built from 16 residues. CDR3 bases: TGTGCCAGCAGTTACTCGACGACAGGAGGAAATTCACCCCTCCACTTT. It yields the protein CASSYSTTGGNSPLHF.

V and J are TRBV6-6 and TRBJ2-7, with D possibly matching TRBD1 (6 bases). The V gene lost 0 bases and the J gene lost 5 bases, with 8 bases spanning the gap. CDR3 length: 13 residues. Germline CDR1 is MNHNY and CDR2 is SVGAGI (reference sequence). The CDR3 region has the DNA TGTGCCAGCAGTTACTCGGACAGCCACGAGCAGTACTTC. Translating it yields CASSYSDSHEQYF.

The rearrangement uses TRBV11-2 and TRBJ2-7; D is ambiguous. V gave up 1 base and J gave up 2 bases, with 12 bases separating them. The CDR3 has 15 amino acids. Looked up from germline, CDR1 is SGHAT and CDR2 is FQNNGV. The CDR3 here is CASSLAPIGPYEQYF. Here the CDR3 DNA reads TGTGCCAGCAGCTTAGCGCCGATCGGGCCCTACGAGCAGTACTTC.

The rearrangement uses TRBV4-3 and TRBJ2-7, with 9 nucleotides matching TRBD2. CDR1 LGHNA and CDR2 YSLEER come from the germline V gene. J lost 4 bases, V lost 1 base, and 14 bases had no gene match. The CDR3 is made up of 18 amino acids. The DNA of the CDR3 is TGCGCCAGCAGCCAAGGGGCCCTGGCGGGGGGGCCAGTTTACGAGCAGTACTTC. This sequence encodes CASSQGALAGGPVYEQYF.

V and J are TRBV2 and TRBJ1-2; weak D call: TRBD1 (6 bases). Trimming pared 4 bases from V and 7 bases from J, leaving 7 bases between. This CDR3 region has 11 residues. CDR1 and CDR2 from the germline V gene are SNHLY and FYNNEI. CDR3 residues: CASSVDSGYTF. DNA for the CDR3: TGTGCCAGCAGTGTGGACAGTGGCTACACCTTC.

This chain links TRBV15 with TRBJ2-5; TRBD1 matches 7 bases. The CDR3 sequence is 14 residues long. Looked up from germline, CDR1 is LNHNV and CDR2 is YYDKDF (reference sequence). V trimming: 0 bases; J trimming: 4 bases; junction bases outside the gene matches: 2. Here the CDR3 reads CATSRDAGGETQYF. CDR3 in DNA: TGTGCCACCAGCAGAGACGCAGGGGGAGAGACCCAGTACTTC.

The chain combines TRBV6-2 or TRBV6-3 with TRBJ2-7; D is unresolved. Germline V gene lookup returns CDR1 MNHEY and CDR2 SVGEGT. This CDR3 contains 12 residues. Trimming pared 2 bases from V and 3 bases from J, leaving 5 bases between. This CDR3 reads CASSYRFYEQYF. CDR3 coding DNA: TGTGCCAGCAGTTACAGATTCTACGAGCAGTACTTC.

This chain connects TRBV19 to TRBJ1-2, with D unresolved. V lost 2 bases, J lost 0 bases, and 4 bases lay in between. CDR1 is LNHDA, CDR2 SQIVND, per germline (reference sequence). CDR3 length: 13 residues. Here the CDR3 reads CASSITTNYGYTF. The CDR3 nucleotides are TGTGCCAGTAGTATAACGACTAACTATGGCTACACCTTC.

This chain uses TRBV4-3 with TRBJ2-7; D gene uncertain. Germline V gene data show CDR1 as LGHNA and CDR2 as YSLEER. The CDR3 spans 13 residues. The V end lost 0 bases, the J end lost 5 bases, and 8 bases lay between the germline ends. CDR3 sequence reads: CASSQDLLNEQYF. The CDR3 nucleotides are TGCGCCAGCAGCCAAGATCTCCTGAACGAGCAGTACTTC.

The rearrangement joins TRBV7-2 to TRBJ2-3; 13 bases match TRBD2. This CDR3 has 16 residues. The V and J ends lost 5 bases and 1 base, in that order; junction bases with no gene match: 3. Germline CDR1 SGHTA, CDR2 FQGNSA. CDR3 sequence (DNA): TGTGCCAGCAGCAAAGGACTAGCGGGGGGCACAGATACGCAGTATTTT. The encoded protein is CASSKGLAGGTDTQYF.

The V gene is TRBV27, the J gene TRBJ1-5; D remains unclear. Germline CDR1 MNHEY, CDR2 SMNVEV (reference sequence). Trimming cost V 4 bases and J 9 bases, with 10 bases left between them. The CDR3 sequence is 12 residues long. The CDR3 region is CASSSPDPPQHF. The CDR3, as DNA: TGTGCCAGCAGTTCACCCGATCCGCCCCAGCATTTT.

The gene calls are TRBV11-2 and TRBJ1-1, with D tentatively TRBD1 (5 bases). The CDR3 is 15 residues long. Germline V gene sequence: CDR1 SGHAT, CDR2 FQNNGV. Trimming left V 2 bases short and J 1 base short, with 11 bases between. CDR3 in DNA: TGTGCCAGCAGCTTAATCTTGGGGGGGAACACTGAAGCTTTCTTT. It is translated as CASSLILGGNTEAFF.

The gene calls are TRBV21-1 and TRBJ2-2. TRBV21-1 is a pseudogene segment. The CDR3 covers 15 residues. This chain's CDR3 is CASSKEIGATGELFF. CDR3 DNA: TGTGCCAGCAGCAAAGAAATCGGGGCCACCGGGGAGCTGTTTTTT.

This chain joins TRBV5-6 and TRBJ1-2; D possibly corresponds to TRBD1 (6 bases). The V and J ends lost 1 base and 3 bases respectively, with 10 bases between them. The CDR3 length is 14 residues. CDR1 is SGHDT and CDR2 is YYEEEE in the germline V gene. Here the CDR3 reads CASSLQGRHYGYTF. CDR3 bases: TGTGCCAGCAGCTTGCAGGGGCGTCACTATGGCTACACCTTC.

The chain is built from TRBV28 and TRBJ1-3; D call uncertain. V lost 4 bases and J 1 base, leaving 11 bases between the germline ends. From germline, CDR1 is MDHEN and CDR2 SYDVKM. The CDR3 spans 15 residues. This CDR3 reads CASSSSSTSGNTIYF. The CDR3 region has the DNA TGTGCCAGCAGTTCGTCGTCAACATCTGGAAACACCATATATTTT.

The chain couples TRBV6-1 to TRBJ1-1; 7 bases line up with TRBD1. Germline V gene sequence: CDR1 MNHNS, CDR2 SASEGT. The V gene end was trimmed by 3 bases and the J gene end by 1 base; junction bases not matched to a gene: 11. The CDR3 length is 17 residues. The CDR3 DNA reads as TGTGCCAGCAGTGAGCAGATAGATACAGGGGAGAACACTGAAGCTTTCTTT. This gives the protein CASSEQIDTGENTEAFF.